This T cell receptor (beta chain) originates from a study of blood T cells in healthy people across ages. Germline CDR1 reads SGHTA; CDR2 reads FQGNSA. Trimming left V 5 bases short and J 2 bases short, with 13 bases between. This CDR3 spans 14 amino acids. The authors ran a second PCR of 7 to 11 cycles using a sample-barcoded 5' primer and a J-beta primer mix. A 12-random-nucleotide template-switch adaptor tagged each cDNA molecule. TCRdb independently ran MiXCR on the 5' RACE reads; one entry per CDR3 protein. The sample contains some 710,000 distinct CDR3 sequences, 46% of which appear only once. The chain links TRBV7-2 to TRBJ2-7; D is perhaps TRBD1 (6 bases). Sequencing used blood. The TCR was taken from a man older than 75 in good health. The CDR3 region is CASSPQQGPYEQYF. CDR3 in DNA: TGTGCCAGCAGCCCCCAACAGGGCCCCTACGAGCAGTACTTC.